This entry concerns a single TCR beta chain. Its antigen is unidentified. Trimming pared 5 bases from V and 5 bases from J, leaving 16 bases between. The CDR3 length is 15 residues. Germline values: CDR1 SGHVS, CDR2 FNYEAQ. Treatment reported: oral pan-JAK inhibitor, 5-10 mg twice daily. cDNA reverse transcribed from extracted RNA served as the sequencing template. Some clones are missing from TCRdb's copy, which holds only in-frame ones; the method was immunoSEQ multiplex PCR. The sample carries roughly 220,000 clones, over 60% recorded once. The source of the sample is a study of CD8+ T cells in alopecia areata. Study at large: Treatment of the treated patients consisted of oral tofacitinib, 5 to 10 mg twice daily. Tofacitinib treatment spanned 6 to 18 months, with 6 months off drug afterward. Study conclusions and caveats: Scalp clonality and expanded CD8+ clones among the top 100 fell significantly with tofacitinib. Baseline CD8+ expansion's link to response remains uncertain, as there was one nonresponder.

This sample comprised CD4+ T cells sorted from blood, obtained at week 44, from a patient treated with tofacitinib. This chain links TRBV7-6 with TRBJ2-1; D might be TRBD1 (7 bases). This sequence originates from a human donor with alopecia areata. The CDR3 protein is CASSAPGGPNNEQFF. The CDR3 DNA is TGTGCCAGCAGCGCTCCAGGGGGGCCTAACAATGAGCAGTTCTTC. Using reference TRBV7-6 and TRBJ2-1 for the parts outside the CDR3, the full variable domain is GAGVSQSPRYKVTKRGQDVALRCDPISGHVSLYWYRQALGQGPEFLTYFNYEAQQDKSGLPNDRFSAERPEGSISTLTIQRTEQRDSAMYRCASSAPGGPNNEQFFGPGTRLTVL.